The clone carrying this T cell receptor (beta chain) was counted ten times or more. Its antigen is undetermined. The sample belongs to a study of T-cell memory formation after mild COVID-19. Study-level information: TCR clustering was largely donor specific. Study conclusions and caveats: Contracting CD4+ clones sat mainly in CM and EM; CD8+ in EMRA. Researchers could not confirm that second-wave clones peaking on day 37 targeted SARS-CoV-2.

TCR alpha and TCR beta cDNA libraries with sample barcodes and UMIs came from 5'RACE using constant-segment primers. Via MiXCR, TCRdb re-called the 5' RACE reads, giving one row per CDR3 protein. The sample consists of around 35,000 distinct CDR3 sequences, just under 8% of them appearing once. CDR3 length: 12 residues. CDR1 and CDR2 from the germline V gene are KGHDR and SFDVKD. Deletions cut 5 bases from V and 8 bases from J, with 9 bases between. This sequence joins TRBV24-1 and TRBJ2-1; tentatively, D is TRBD1 (6 bases). The sample consisted of PBMCs or a T cell subset sorted from them (not recorded which). This TCR was sampled from a man between 18 and 35 years old who had mild COVID-19 (a few samples of this study predate the infection). Cell type and time point are not known. CDR3 in DNA: TGTGCCACCAGTGGGGACAAGGATGAGCAGTTCTTC. It encodes CATSGDKDEQFF.